Below are 28 T cell receptor beta chains sequenced from a single sample in a study of PD-1 blockade in classical Hodgkin lymphoma. Assay: immunoSEQ multiplex PCR; the TCRdb copy retains only in-frame clones and omits some. Altogether 55,000 to 65,000 clones are present, 85% to 90% being singletons, with the ten largest covering over 14%. Following autologous stem cell transplantation, relapse occurred in every patient, and exposure to brentuximab vedotin varied. The sample here was peripheral blood mononuclear cells (PBMCs), taken at baseline. The source is a human donor with classical Hodgkin lymphoma.

The chain combines TRBV6-6 with TRBJ2-3; 8 bases map to TRBD2. Trimming removed 2 bases from V and 5 bases from J; junction bases left unmatched: 0. Looked up from germline, CDR1 is MNHNY and CDR2 is SVGAGI (reference sequence). This CDR3 comprises 13 residues. The CDR3 is CASSYAGGDTQYF. CDR3 nucleotide sequence: TGTGCCAGCAGTTACGCGGGAGGAGATACGCAGTATTTT.

The V and J genes are TRBV6-5 and TRBJ1-5; D is perhaps TRBD1 (6 bases). This CDR3 contains 14 residues. CDR1 MNHEY and CDR2 SVGAGI come from the germline V gene. Between the trimmed V and J ends, which lost 8 bases and 4 bases, there was a span of 15 bases. The CDR3 reads CASRKQGGNQPQHF. CDR3 bases: TGTGCCAGCCGCAAACAGGGAGGGAATCAGCCCCAGCATTTT.

The V gene is TRBV19, the J gene TRBJ2-3; possible D gene TRBD1, 5 bases. The CDR3 spans 12 residues. V was pared by 9 bases and J by 3 bases, with 10 bases between. Germline V CDR1 and CDR2: LNHDA, SQIVND (reference sequence). The CDR3 loop reads CASRVGTDTQYF. CDR3 sequence (DNA): TGTGCCAGCAGGGTAGGGACAGATACGCAGTATTTT. The whole variable domain, filled in from reference TRBV19 and TRBJ2-3, reads DGGITQSPKYLFRKEGQNVTLSCEQNLNHDAMYWYRQDPGQGLRLIYYSQIVNDFQKGDIAEGYSVSREKKESFPLTVTSAQKNPTAFYLCASRVGTDTQYFGPGTRLTVL.

In its sample, this clone was seen a few times. The chain combines TRBV6-5 with TRBJ1-2, with 9 nucleotides matching TRBD1. The J segment lost 8 bases and the V segment lost 2 bases, leaving 9 bases of the junction unmatched. This CDR3 spans 15 amino acids. Germline values: CDR1 MNHEY, CDR2 SVGAGI. The CDR3 coding sequence is TGTGCCAGCAGTTACAATTCCGGGACAGGGTCCGGCTACACCTTC. Translation gives CASSYNSGTGSGYTF.

The V gene is TRBV5-6, the J gene TRBJ2-3; TRBD2 matches at 8 bases. V shed 0 bases, J shed 4 bases, and the junction held 4 bases outside the gene matches. The CDR3 is 15 residues long. CDR1 is SGHDT and CDR2 is YYEEEE in the germline V gene. The chain's CDR3 is CASSLAGGLSDTQYF. In DNA form, the CDR3 reads TGTGCCAGCAGCTTGGCGGGAGGGCTGTCAGATACGCAGTATTTT. Drawing the rest from reference TRBV5-6 and TRBJ2-3, the complete variable domain is DAGVTQSPTHLIKTRGQQVTLRCSPKSGHDTVSWYQQALGQGPQFIFQYYEEEERQRGNFPDRFSGHQFPNYSSELNVNALLLGDSALYLCASSLAGGLSDTQYFGPGTRLTVL.

The V and J genes are TRBV5-6 and TRBJ2-5; perhaps D is TRBD1 or TRBD2 (5 bases each). V lost 3 bases, J lost 0 bases, and 9 bases lay in between. Germline-derived CDR1 and CDR2 are SGHDT and YYEEEE. The CDR3 is 14 amino acids. CDR3 in DNA: TGTGCCAGCAGCTGGGGGTTAAACCAAGAGACCCAGTACTTC. This codes for CASSWGLNQETQYF.

V is TRBV5-4 and J is TRBJ2-2, with unresolved D. The CDR3 has 13 residues. V was clipped by 1 base and J by 6 bases, with 7 bases between them. The germline gives CDR1 SGHNT, CDR2 YYREEE (reference sequence). CDR3 sequence: CASSLMGPGELFF. Written as DNA, the CDR3 is TGTGCCAGCAGCTTGATGGGCCCCGGGGAGCTGTTTTTT.

The V and J genes are TRBV6-5 and TRBJ1-4, with a weak D call TRBD1 (5 bases). This CDR3 is built from 15 residues. V was trimmed by 5 bases and J by 10 bases, leaving 20 bases between them. CDR1 and CDR2 (germline): MNHEY, SVGAGI. The CDR3 protein is CASSQEAGILGKLFF. The CDR3 DNA follows: TGTGCCAGCAGTCAGGAGGCAGGGATTTTGGGAAAACTGTTTTTT.

The chain couples TRBV7-9 to TRBJ2-2; 7 nucleotides align to TRBD1. CDR1 and CDR2 from the germline V gene are SEHNR and FQNEAQ (reference sequence). This CDR3 region has 17 residues. The chain's CDR3 is CATKTGSGTEGTGELFF. Written as DNA, the CDR3 is TGTGCAACCAAAACGGGGTCCGGGACAGAGGGTACCGGGGAGCTGTTTTTT.

A note on this clone: The same CDR3 also results from other DNA sequences found in this sample. This chain uses TRBV5-1 with TRBJ2-3, with 9 positions matching TRBD1. The germline gives CDR1 SGHRS, CDR2 YFSETQ. V gave up 4 bases and J gave up 3 bases; unmatched junction bases: 6. This CDR3 has 15 residues. The CDR3 sequence is CASSLGTGRTDTQYF. The CDR3 nucleotides are TGCGCCAGCAGCCTCGGGACAGGGAGGACAGATACGCAGTATTTT.

This chain connects TRBV4-2 to TRBJ1-1, with 8 bases that match TRBD1. With V trimmed by 5 bases and J by 4 bases, 15 bases remained unmatched. This CDR3 is 17 amino acids long. Germline V gives CDR1 LGHNA, CDR2 YNFKEQ. CDR3 sequence (DNA): TGTGCCAGCAGCAGTACCAATACCGTAGACAGGGGCACTGAAGCTTTCTTT. Its translation: CASSSTNTVDRGTEAFF.

The CDR3 reads CASSVNGGRGPQPFF. The CDR3 DNA follows: TGTGCCAGCAGCGTAAATGGGGGGCGAGGGCCCCAACCTTTCTTT. The J gene is TRBJ1-1, the V gene TRBV9; a weak D match, TRBD1 (6 bases). V was pared by 1 base and J by 12 bases, with 22 bases between. This CDR3 has 15 amino acids. Germline V gene lookup returns CDR1 SGDLS and CDR2 YYNGEE.

The chain joins TRBV4-1 to TRBJ1-4; 7 bases map to TRBD1. Looked up from germline, CDR1 is MGHRA and CDR2 is YSYEKL. The CDR3 covers 17 residues. The trim removed 2 bases at V and 5 bases at J, leaving 11 bases unmatched. The CDR3 loop is CASSQPTSGTANEKLFF. As DNA, the CDR3 is TGCGCCAGCAGCCAACCCACCTCCGGGACAGCGAATGAAAAACTGTTTTTT.

This clone was seen just once. The rearrangement uses TRBV14 and TRBJ1-2; possible D gene TRBD1, 5 bases. Per germline, CDR1 SGHDN and CDR2 FVKESK. CDR3 length equals 14 residues. Deletions cut 1 base from V and 3 bases from J, with 9 bases between. CDR3 DNA: TGTGCCAGCAGCCAAGGGGGGGTCTACTATGGCTACACCTTC. Translating it yields CASSQGGVYYGYTF.

V usage is TRBV9 and J usage is TRBJ1-1; TRBD1 is a possible D gene (5 bases). Trimming stripped 4 bases from V and 1 base from J, with 14 bases between. Looked up from germline, CDR1 is SGDLS and CDR2 is YYNGEE. This CDR3 comprises 15 residues. The CDR3 spells CASSSTDKSNTEAFF. The CDR3 nucleotides are TGTGCCAGCAGCTCCACGGACAAGTCGAACACTGAAGCTTTCTTT.

As concerns this clone: The junction and the germline gene differ at one end; a read error may be behind it. The chain combines TRBV7-9 with TRBJ1-4; perhaps TRBD1 as D (6 bases). Germline loops: CDR1 SEHNR, CDR2 FQNEAQ (reference sequence). The CDR3 runs 16 residues. The CDR3 bases are TGTGCCAGCACCTTAGGGGAACAGGGTCTTGAGGAAAAACTGTTTTTT. Amino acids: CASTLGEQGLEEKLFF.

The V and J genes are TRBV5-6 and TRBJ1-6; D is perhaps TRBD1 (6 bases). This CDR3 contains 17 residues. Germline V gene lookup returns CDR1 SGHDT and CDR2 YYEEEE. Trimming took off 0 bases at V and 6 bases at J, with 16 bases between the two ends. CDR3 sequence reads: CASSLASGGWANSPLHF. The CDR3 region has the DNA TGTGCCAGCAGCTTGGCCTCGGGGGGCTGGGCTAATTCACCCCTCCACTTT. The full variable domain, with the rest looked up from reference TRBV5-6 and TRBJ1-6, is DAGVTQSPTHLIKTRGQQVTLRCSPKSGHDTVSWYQQALGQGPQFIFQYYEEEERQRGNFPDRFSGHQFPNYSSELNVNALLLGDSALYLCASSLASGGWANSPLHFGNGTRLTVT.

The rearrangement uses TRBV18 and TRBJ2-1; the D gene is possibly TRBD2 (6 bases). The CDR3 runs 15 residues. V was shortened by 3 bases and J by 3 bases, with 12 bases between the two germline ends. Germline V gene lookup returns CDR1 KGHSH and CDR2 LQKENI. The CDR3 DNA reads TGTGCCAGCTCACCCCGGGCGGGGATCTACAATGAGCAGTTCTTC. It translates to CASSPRAGIYNEQFF.

The chain carries TRBV4-1 and TRBJ2-2, with D unresolved. V lost 2 bases and J 8 bases, leaving 6 bases between the germline ends. Looked up from germline, CDR1 is MGHRA and CDR2 is YSYEKL. The CDR3 is 12 residues long. CDR3 sequence (DNA): TGCGCCAGCAGCCAATCGCGGGGGGAGCTGTTTTTT. Encoded protein: CASSQSRGELFF.

The rearrangement uses TRBV7-8 and TRBJ1-4, with 8 bases that match TRBD1. V shed 10 bases, J shed 6 bases, and the junction held 7 bases outside the gene matches. Per the germline V gene, CDR1 is SGHVS and CDR2 is FQNEAQ. There are 13 residues in the CDR3. The CDR3 region is CATTTGEYEKLFF. DNA of the CDR3: TGTGCCACCACGACAGGGGAATATGAAAAACTGTTTTTT. Supplemented by reference TRBV7-8 and TRBJ1-4, the full variable domain reads GAGVSQSPRYKVAKRGQDVALRCDPISGHVSLFWYQQALGQGPEFLTYFQNEAQLDKSGLPSDRFFAERPEGSVSTLKIQRTQQEDSAVYLCATTTGEYEKLFFGSGTQLSVL.

This clone was picked up a small number of times. The chain links TRBV5-6 to TRBJ1-1; tentative D call: TRBD1 (6 bases). This CDR3 is 11 amino acids long. Per germline, CDR1 SGHDT and CDR2 YYEEEE. V gave up 4 bases and J gave up 8 bases, with 9 bases separating them. The CDR3 loop reads CASSRDREAFF. The CDR3 DNA reads TGTGCCAGCAGCCGTGACAGGGAAGCTTTCTTT.

V gene TRBV10-3 combines with J gene TRBJ1-6; the D is unclear. CDR3 size: 12 residues. The V gene lost 0 bases and the J gene lost 8 bases, with 2 bases spanning the gap. The germline V gene has CDR1 ENHRY and CDR2 SYGVKD. The CDR3 loop reads CAISESDSPLHF. CDR3 DNA sequence: TGTGCCATCAGTGAGTCCGATTCACCCCTCCACTTT.

The genes are TRBV4-1 and TRBJ1-1, with TRBD1 identical over 9 bases. The CDR3 is 16 amino acids. Germline trimming cut 5 bases from V and 0 bases from J; bases unmatched to any gene: 7. Germline CDR1 is MGHRA and CDR2 is YSYEKL. CDR3 sequence (DNA): TGCGCCAGCAGCGTAGGACAGGGGCCCTTGAACACTGAAGCTTTCTTT. This translates into CASSVGQGPLNTEAFF.

This clone showed up just once. This chain joins TRBV5-4 and TRBJ2-5, with D maybe TRBD2 (5 bases). Gene TRBJ2-7 matches the end of the DNA better, so the J call may be wrong. From germline, CDR1 is SGHNT and CDR2 YYREEE (reference sequence). The CDR3 sequence is 13 residues long. The CDR3 region has the DNA TGTGCCAGCAGCCTACACGGAGGTTACGAGCAGTACTTC. Translation gives CASSLHGGYEQYF.

This clone was found once. The V and J genes are TRBV5-6 and TRBJ1-2, with D possibly TRBD1 on 6 matching bases. Germline V gene sequence: CDR1 SGHDT, CDR2 YYEEEE. The length of the CDR3 is 14 residues. Trimming stripped 5 bases from V and 1 base from J, with 12 bases between. CDR3 sequence (DNA): TGTGCCAGCAGTCCAGCACAGGGTAACTATGGCTACACCTTC. Translating it yields CASSPAQGNYGYTF.

The chain links TRBV30 to TRBJ2-1; 14 nucleotides line up with TRBD2. The CDR3 has 20 residues. CDR1 GTSNPN and CDR2 SVGIG come from the germline V gene (reference sequence). Germline trimming cut 3 bases from V and 0 bases from J; bases unmatched to any gene: 13. DNA for the CDR3: TGTGCCTGGAGCCTCCCCGGGACTAGCGGGGGCGTAAGCTCCTACAATGAGCAGTTCTTC. Translating it yields CAWSLPGTSGGVSSYNEQFF.

The sample holds a few counts of this clone. This rearrangement joins TRBV19 to TRBJ1-5; a possible D gene is TRBD1 (6 bases). Trimming removed 9 bases at V and 5 bases at J, with 14 bases between. The germline CDR1 and CDR2 sequences are LNHDA and SQIVND (reference sequence). The length of the CDR3 is 13 residues. This chain's CDR3 is CARTTGDYQPQHF. Here the CDR3 DNA reads TGTGCCAGAACGACAGGTGACTATCAGCCCCAGCATTTT.

The rearrangement links TRBV29-1 to TRBJ1-2, with a weak D call TRBD1 (5 bases). The CDR3 runs 14 residues. V dropped 3 bases and J dropped 0 bases, with 11 bases sitting between them. Germline-derived CDR1 and CDR2 are SQVTM and ANQGSEA. The CDR3 region is CSVDGGNPNYGYTF. In nucleotides, the CDR3 is TGCAGCGTTGATGGGGGGAACCCTAACTATGGCTACACCTTC. Combining the CDR3 with reference TRBV29-1 and TRBJ1-2 gives the whole variable domain SAVISQKPSRDICQRGTSLTIQCQVDSQVTMMFWYRQQPGQSLTLIATANQGSEATYESGFVIDKFPISRPNLTFSTLTVSNMSPEDSSIYLCSVDGGNPNYGYTFGSGTRLTVV.